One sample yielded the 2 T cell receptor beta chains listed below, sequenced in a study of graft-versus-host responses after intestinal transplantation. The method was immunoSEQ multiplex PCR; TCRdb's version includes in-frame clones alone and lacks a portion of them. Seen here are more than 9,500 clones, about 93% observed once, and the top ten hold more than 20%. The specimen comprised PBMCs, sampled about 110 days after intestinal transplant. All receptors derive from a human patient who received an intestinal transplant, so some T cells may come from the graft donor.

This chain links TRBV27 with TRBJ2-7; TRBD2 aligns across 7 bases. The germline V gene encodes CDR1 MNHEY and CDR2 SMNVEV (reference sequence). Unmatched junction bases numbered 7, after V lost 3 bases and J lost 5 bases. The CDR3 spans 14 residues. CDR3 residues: CASSFFAGVNEQYF. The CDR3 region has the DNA TGTGCCAGCAGTTTTTTTGCGGGAGTGAACGAGCAGTACTTC.

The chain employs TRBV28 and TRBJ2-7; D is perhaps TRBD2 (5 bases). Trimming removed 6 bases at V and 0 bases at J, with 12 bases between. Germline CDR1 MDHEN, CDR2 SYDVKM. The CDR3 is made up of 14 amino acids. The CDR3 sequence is CASRSTGISYEQYF. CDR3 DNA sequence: TGTGCCAGCAGATCTACCGGGATCTCCTACGAGCAGTACTTC.